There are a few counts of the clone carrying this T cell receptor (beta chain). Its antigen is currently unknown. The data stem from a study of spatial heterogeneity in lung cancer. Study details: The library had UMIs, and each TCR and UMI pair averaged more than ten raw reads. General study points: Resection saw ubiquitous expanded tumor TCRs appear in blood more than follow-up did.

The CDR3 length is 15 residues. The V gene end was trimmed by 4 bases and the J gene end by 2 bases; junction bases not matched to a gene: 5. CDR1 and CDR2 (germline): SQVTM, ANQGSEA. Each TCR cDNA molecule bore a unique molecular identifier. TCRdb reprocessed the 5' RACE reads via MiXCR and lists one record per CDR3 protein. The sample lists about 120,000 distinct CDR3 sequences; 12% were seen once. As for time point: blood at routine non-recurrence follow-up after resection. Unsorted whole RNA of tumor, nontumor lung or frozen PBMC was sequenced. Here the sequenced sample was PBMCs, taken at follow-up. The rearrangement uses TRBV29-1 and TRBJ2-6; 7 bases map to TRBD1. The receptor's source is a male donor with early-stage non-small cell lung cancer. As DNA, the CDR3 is TGCAGCGTTGGAAGACAGGGCCCTGGGGCCAACGTCCTGACTTTC. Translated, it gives CSVGRQGPGANVLTF.